The clone carrying this T cell receptor (beta chain) has just a few counts. The antigen is not known. These data are taken from a study of T cells after yellow fever vaccination. Study conclusions and caveats: FACS-sorted repertoires might harbor abundant contaminating clonotypes from the bulk population. It was a small share of clonotypes that appeared in both CD4 and CD8 compartments. Once the booster was given, most primary-vaccination clones reappeared, at approximately 97% for CD4 and around 90% for CD8.

The CDR3 consists of 14 residues. V shed 8 bases and J 0 bases; nucleotides not matched to a gene: 3. Synthesis of TCR cDNA relied on 5'RACE template switching, which attached a universal primer site and UMIs. TCRdb re-called the 5' RACE reads through MiXCR, storing one row per CDR3 protein. Here the sample spans around 350,000 distinct CDR3 sequences, roughly 10% being singletons. This clonotype was sampled from a man between 18 and 35 years old who received the YFV17D yellow fever vaccine. The chain links TRBV12-3 or TRBV12-4 to TRBJ2-2, with 7 bases identical to TRBD1. The material was PBMCs, obtained on the day of the first yellow fever vaccination. CDR3 loop: CASSDRTNTGELFF. As DNA, the CDR3 is TGTGCCAGCTCGGACAGGACGAACACCGGGGAGCTGTTTTTT.